The next 29 T cell receptor beta chains were all read from a single sample in a study of blood T cell repertoires in COVID-19. The repertoire was sequenced with immunoSEQ multiplex PCR; TCRdb's copy has only in-frame clones and lacks some. The table includes some 350,000 clones, about 87% detected once. Sequencing input: PBMCs or T cells enriched from blood (not recorded which). The receptors shown here come from a man under 40 who had recovered from COVID-19.

This rearrangement joins TRBV14 to TRBJ1-2; TRBD1 aligns across 9 bases. This CDR3 has 15 residues. The germline CDR1 and CDR2 sequences are SGHDN and FVKESK. Germline trimming cut 2 bases from V and 9 bases from J; bases unmatched to any gene: 10. Here the CDR3 reads CASSQSGQGVRRYTF. The DNA for the CDR3 is TGTGCCAGCAGCCAATCGGGACAGGGAGTTCGGCGCTACACCTTC. Full variable domain (missing parts from reference TRBV14 and TRBJ1-2): EAGVTQFPSHSVIEKGQTVTLRCDPISGHDNLYWYRRVMGKEIKFLLHFVKESKQDESGMPNNRFLAERTGGTYSTLKVQPAELEDSGVYFCASSQSGQGVRRYTFGSGTRLTVV.

This chain joins TRBV10-2 and TRBJ2-5, with TRBD1 matching 10 bases. The ends lost 7 bases at V and 2 bases at J; junction bases unmatched: 7. The CDR3 covers 15 residues. Germline assignment: CDR1 WSHSY and CDR2 SAAADI. DNA of the CDR3: TGCGCCAGCATGCGGGGGACAGGGGTTCAAGAGACCCAGTACTTC. Protein: CASMRGTGVQETQYF.

V and J are TRBV28 and TRBJ1-6; no clear D. V was pared by 6 bases and J by 8 bases, with 20 bases between. The CDR3 extends over 16 amino acids. Germline V gives CDR1 MDHEN, CDR2 SYDVKM. The CDR3 DNA follows: TGTGCCAGCAGCCTCGGGTTCGCCGGGTCAGATTCACCCCTCCACTTT. The encoded protein is CASSLGFAGSDSPLHF. The variable domain in full, with the rest retrieved from reference TRBV28 and TRBJ1-6, is DVKVTQSSRYLVKRTGEKVFLECVQDMDHENMFWYRQDPGLGLRLIYFSYDVKMKEKGDIPEGYSVSREKKERFSLILESASTNQTSMYLCASSLGFAGSDSPLHFGNGTRLTVT.

The chain joins TRBV7-9 to TRBJ2-1; 8 bases fit TRBD1. The V gene's germline CDR1 is SEHNR and CDR2 FQNEAQ (reference sequence). The CDR3 is 16 amino acids. The V segment lost 4 bases and the J segment 4 bases; nucleotides outside the gene matches: 9. The CDR3 sequence: CASSSDRGHTYNEQFF. CDR3 in DNA: TGTGCCAGCAGCTCCGACAGGGGACATACTTACAATGAGCAGTTCTTC.

The chain links TRBV12-3 or TRBV12-4 to TRBJ2-5; TRBD1 matches 10 bases. The CDR3 is 13 amino acids. The V and J ends lost 4 bases and 5 bases, in that order; junction bases with no gene match: 1. As DNA, the CDR3 is TGTGCCAGCAGTTGGGGACAGGGGGAGACCCAGTACTTC. As protein: CASSWGQGETQYF.

The gene calls are TRBV5-6 and TRBJ1-2, with D possibly matching TRBD1 (5 bases). Germline CDR1 SGHDT, CDR2 YYEEEE. CDR3 length equals 14 residues. Trimming shortened V by 3 bases and J by 3 bases, and 12 bases separated the two germline ends. The DNA of the CDR3 is TGTGCCAGCAGCTGGAGTGACAGTGACTATGGCTACACCTTC. Translating it yields CASSWSDSDYGYTF.

CDR3 amino acids: CSARARGGYTF. In DNA form, the CDR3 reads TGCAGTGCTAGGGCCCGTGGCGGCTACACCTTC. This chain links TRBV20-1 with TRBJ1-2, with D unresolved. CDR3 size: 11 residues. Between the trimmed V and J ends, which lost 3 bases and 8 bases, there was a span of 10 bases. Germline CDR1 is DFQATT and CDR2 is SNEGSKA (reference sequence).

The chain links TRBV4-2 to TRBJ1-3; D uncertain. V was clipped by 0 bases and J by 0 bases, with 12 bases between them. Germline loops: CDR1 LGHNA, CDR2 YNFKEQ. This CDR3 has 17 residues. This CDR3 is CASSQDLTTYSGNTIYF. The CDR3 DNA reads TGTGCCAGCAGCCAAGATCTTACAACGTACTCTGGAAACACCATATATTTT.

The genes are TRBV24-1 and TRBJ2-5, with 12 bases lining up with TRBD1. The V and J ends lost 4 bases and 2 bases, in that order; junction bases with no gene match: 7. Germline V lookup: CDR1 KGHDR, CDR2 SFDVKD. This CDR3 has 17 amino acids. The CDR3 spells CATSDRRDRGQQETQYF. The CDR3 DNA sequence: TGTGCCACCAGTGACCGTCGGGACAGGGGGCAACAAGAGACCCAGTACTTC.

CDR3 protein: CASSHRGSNQPQHF. The CDR3 region has the DNA TGTGCCAGCAGCCATAGGGGGAGCAATCAGCCCCAGCATTTT. V usage is TRBV3-1 (or the pseudogene TRBV3-2) and J usage is TRBJ1-5, with D possibly matching TRBD1 (6 bases). Germline V CDR1 and CDR2: LGHDT, YNNKEL (reference sequence). The CDR3 runs 14 residues. V was trimmed by 3 bases and J by 1 base, leaving 7 bases between them.

The V and J genes are TRBV7-8 and TRBJ1-2; possible D gene TRBD1, 5 bases. Trimming took off 0 bases at V and 6 bases at J, with 11 bases between the two ends. The V gene's germline CDR1 is SGHVS and CDR2 FQNEAQ. This CDR3 is built from 14 residues. The CDR3 DNA is TGTGCCAGCAGCTTAGCGGCCAGGGCGGATGGCTACACCTTC. It specifies CASSLAARADGYTF.

This chain joins TRBV3-1 (or the pseudogene TRBV3-2) and TRBJ2-7, with 8 bases that match TRBD1. V lost 1 base to trimming and J lost 3 bases; unmatched junction nucleotides: 5. The CDR3 spans 15 residues. The germline gives CDR1 LGHDT, CDR2 YNNKEL (reference sequence). CDR3 sequence reads: CASSQAPGTGYEQYF. The CDR3 coding sequence is TGTGCCAGCAGCCAAGCCCCCGGGACAGGCTACGAGCAGTACTTC.

V is TRBV5-1 and J is TRBJ1-2; 8 positions match TRBD1. Germline V gene lookup returns CDR1 SGHRS and CDR2 YFSETQ. With V trimmed by 7 bases and J by 7 bases, 9 bases remained unmatched. The CDR3 contains 13 residues. The DNA for the CDR3 is TGCGCCAGCCGAAATACAGGGGGTCCTGGCTACACCTTC. It codes for CASRNTGGPGYTF.

This clone was picked up a small number of times. The chain links TRBV19 to TRBJ1-2; D not resolved. The CDR3 covers 16 residues. V shed 6 bases and J shed 0 bases, with 17 bases lying between them. Germline CDR1 and CDR2: LNHDA and SQIVND (reference sequence). The CDR3 DNA follows: TGTGCCAGTAGCCGGTCTGGGCCGTCCGCTAACTATGGCTACACCTTC. Amino acids: CASSRSGPSANYGYTF.

This clone was observed a few times. V is TRBV7-8 and J is TRBJ2-3, with 9 bases that match TRBD2. J was trimmed by 4 bases and V by 4 bases; bases with no gene match: 6. The germline V gene has CDR1 SGHVS and CDR2 FQNEAQ. The CDR3 spans 15 residues. CDR3 protein: CASSWAGGMADTQYF. CDR3 nucleotide sequence: TGTGCCAGCAGCTGGGCGGGGGGGATGGCAGATACGCAGTATTTT.

This chain joins TRBV29-1 and TRBJ2-3, with TRBD1 matching over 7 bases. Germline trimming cut 7 bases from V and 3 bases from J; bases unmatched to any gene: 4. Germline V gene data show CDR1 as SQVTM and CDR2 as ANQGSEA. CDR3 size: 12 residues. This chain's CDR3 is CSAGRGTDTQYF. The CDR3 DNA reads TGCAGCGCTGGCAGGGGGACAGATACGCAGTATTTT.

The chain joins TRBV18 to TRBJ2-1; 7 bases agree with TRBD1. The junction had 8 bases not matched to a gene; V was cut back by 8 bases and J by 10 bases. CDR1 KGHSH and CDR2 LQKENI come from the germline V gene. CDR3 length: 12 residues. The DNA of the CDR3 is TGTGCCAGCGGAGAGGGGGCGAGAGAGCAGTTCTTC. This gives the protein CASGEGAREQFF.

This clone was observed a handful of times. The CDR3 region has the DNA TGCGCCAGCAGCCCTTCGGAGGGCAGTCGGTATGGCTACACCTTC. Protein product: CASSPSEGSRYGYTF. This sequence joins TRBV5-1 and TRBJ1-2; D gene uncertain. Per germline, CDR1 SGHRS and CDR2 YFSETQ. V was clipped by 4 bases and J by 5 bases, with 18 bases between them. The CDR3 totals 15 residues. Using reference TRBV5-1 and TRBJ1-2 for the parts outside the CDR3, the full variable domain is KAGVTQTPRYLIKTRGQQVTLSCSPISGHRSVSWYQQTPGQGLQFLFEYFSETQRNKGNFPGRFSGRQFSNSRSEMNVSTLELGDSALYLCASSPSEGSRYGYTFGSGTRLTVV.

The chain has TRBV5-1 and TRBJ1-6; TRBD1 matches at 10 bases. The CDR3 contains 18 residues. Germline V gene data show CDR1 as SGHRS and CDR2 as YFSETQ. J lost 6 bases, V lost 2 bases, and 11 bases had no gene match. The CDR3 coding sequence is TGCGCCAGCAGCTTCGTGCCGGGACAGGGGAGCTTTAATTCACCCCTCCACTTT. It specifies CASSFVPGQGSFNSPLHF. The full variable domain, completed using reference TRBV5-1 and TRBJ1-6, is KAGVTQTPRYLIKTRGQQVTLSCSPISGHRSVSWYQQTPGQGLQFLFEYFSETQRNKGNFPGRFSGRQFSNSRSEMNVSTLELGDSALYLCASSFVPGQGSFNSPLHFGNGTRLTVT.

The V call is TRBV5-6, the J call TRBJ1-5; 8 nucleotides match TRBD1. Germline values: CDR1 SGHDT, CDR2 YYEEEE. J gave up 2 bases and V 4 bases, and 5 bases lay outside the gene matches. The CDR3 is 15 residues long. CDR3 amino acids: CASSPQGAGNQPQHF. CDR3 bases: TGTGCCAGCAGCCCCCAGGGGGCGGGCAATCAGCCCCAGCATTTT.

The rearrangement uses TRBV7-9 and TRBJ2-5, with 9 bases lining up with TRBD1. Germline CDR1 and CDR2: SEHNR and FQNEAQ (reference sequence). The CDR3 loop spans 15 amino acids. Trimming took 1 base from V and 5 from J; bases not matched to a gene: 5. The CDR3 sequence is CASSLGQGVVETQYF. CDR3 nucleotides: TGTGCCAGCAGCTTAGGACAGGGGGTAGTCGAGACCCAGTACTTC.

The chain uses TRBV7-8 and TRBJ1-2, with 8 bases identical to TRBD1. The ends lost 5 bases at V and 0 bases at J; junction bases unmatched: 2. The germline gives CDR1 SGHVS, CDR2 FQNEAQ. The CDR3 is 14 residues long. The CDR3 DNA reads as TGTGCCAGCAGCCGACAGGGGCCTAACTATGGCTACACCTTC. This translates into CASSRQGPNYGYTF.

This clone appeared a single time. The chain is built from TRBV6-5 and TRBJ1-5; a weak D match, TRBD1 (6 bases). The CDR3 spans 14 residues. Trimming stripped 8 bases from V and 5 bases from J, with 16 bases between. CDR1 MNHEY and CDR2 SVGAGI come from the germline V gene. The CDR3 here is CASENRVLDQPQHF. CDR3 bases: TGTGCCAGCGAAAACAGGGTTCTGGATCAGCCCCAGCATTTT.

As for this clone: One base away lies a much larger clone, so this may be a sequencing read error. Since no conserved phenylalanine or tryptophan closes the CDR3, a read error is the likely cause. The rearrangement links TRBV2 to TRBJ1-6, with a tentative D call TRBD1 (6 bases). Trimming pared 4 bases from V and 7 bases from J, leaving 11 bases between. CDR1 SNHLY and CDR2 FYNNEI come from the germline V gene. This CDR3 comprises 14 residues. The CDR3 nucleotides are TGTGCCAGCAGTGCCGGACAGCTCAATTCACCCCTCCACCTT. Encoded protein: CASSAGQLNSPLHL.

In its sample, this clone was seen once. The rearrangement joins TRBV10-1 to TRBJ2-1; 9 bases are shared with TRBD1. The germline V gene has CDR1 WNHNN and CDR2 SYGVQD (reference sequence). This CDR3 is built from 18 residues. The trim removed 0 bases at V and 6 bases at J, leaving 12 bases unmatched. CDR3 loop: CASSESIPGTGRSNEQFF. CDR3 bases: TGCGCCAGCAGTGAGTCGATTCCCGGGACAGGGAGGAGCAATGAGCAGTTCTTC.

V usage is TRBV7-9 and J usage is TRBJ2-3, with D possibly TRBD2 on 5 matching bases. CDR1 and CDR2 (germline): SEHNR, FQNEAQ (reference sequence). This CDR3 contains 14 residues. V gave up 7 bases and J gave up 1 base, with 12 bases separating them. The CDR3 nucleotides are TGTGCCAGCACCCGGACTTACCGCACAGATACGCAGTATTTT. It codes for CASTRTYRTDTQYF.

The chain has TRBV19 and TRBJ2-2; 8 nucleotides match TRBD2. Germline V gene data show CDR1 as LNHDA and CDR2 as SQIVND (reference sequence). The CDR3 totals 16 residues. V lost 3 bases, J lost 2 bases, and 5 bases stayed unmatched. As DNA, the CDR3 is TGTGCCAGTAGTATGGGAGCGGGGGCCAACACCGGGGAGCTGTTTTTT. Encoded protein: CASSMGAGANTGELFF.

This sequence joins TRBV10-3 and TRBJ2-5; 9 bases are shared with TRBD2. Germline CDR1 and CDR2: ENHRY and SYGVKD. This CDR3 spans 12 amino acids. J was trimmed by 14 bases and V by 3 bases; bases with no gene match: 7. CDR3 residues: CAISDGGGAIYF. CDR3 bases: TGTGCCATCAGTGATGGCGGGGGGGCCATTTACTTC.

This chain links TRBV10-3 with TRBJ1-1; 8 bases match TRBD1. The CDR3 consists of 16 residues. CDR1 and CDR2 (germline): ENHRY, SYGVKD. After removal of 2 bases from V and 1 base from J, the junction contained 6 bases not matched to a gene. The CDR3 protein is CAISELNRGRNTEAFF. The CDR3 DNA follows: TGTGCCATCAGTGAGCTAAACAGGGGGAGGAACACTGAAGCTTTCTTT.